This paragraph covers one TCR beta chain sequence. A much larger clone differs by one base, so this may be a read error. This specimen comes from a study of blood T cells in healthy people across ages. Study details: When template switching was applied, about one barcoded beta molecule was captured per two T cells.

Healthy Caucasian individuals from Russia aged roughly 6 to 100 served as donors. CDR3 length equals 14 residues. CDR1 SGHRS and CDR2 YFSETQ come from the germline V gene. Primed by a sample-barcoded 5' primer and a J-beta primer mix, a second PCR proceeded for roughly 7 to 11 cycles. From the 5' RACE reads, TCRdb called clonotypes with MiXCR, one entry per CDR3 protein. The sample lists around 280,000 distinct CDR3 sequences; 25% to 30% were seen once. Sequenced material: blood. The chain uses TRBV5-1 and TRBJ2-5; possibly TRBD1 or TRBD2 for D (6 bases each). The sequence was collected from a woman aged 70-85 years in good health. The CDR3: CATNEGGDQETLYF. CDR3 DNA sequence: TGCGCCACCAATGAGGGGGGAGATCAAGAGACCCTGTACTTC. The full variable domain, rest sourced from reference TRBV5-1 and TRBJ2-5, is KAGVTQTPRYLIKTRGQQVTLSCSPISGHRSVSWYQQTPGQGLQFLFEYFSETQRNKGNFPGRFSGRQFSNSRSEMNVSTLELGDSALYLCATNEGGDQETLYFGPGTRLLVL.